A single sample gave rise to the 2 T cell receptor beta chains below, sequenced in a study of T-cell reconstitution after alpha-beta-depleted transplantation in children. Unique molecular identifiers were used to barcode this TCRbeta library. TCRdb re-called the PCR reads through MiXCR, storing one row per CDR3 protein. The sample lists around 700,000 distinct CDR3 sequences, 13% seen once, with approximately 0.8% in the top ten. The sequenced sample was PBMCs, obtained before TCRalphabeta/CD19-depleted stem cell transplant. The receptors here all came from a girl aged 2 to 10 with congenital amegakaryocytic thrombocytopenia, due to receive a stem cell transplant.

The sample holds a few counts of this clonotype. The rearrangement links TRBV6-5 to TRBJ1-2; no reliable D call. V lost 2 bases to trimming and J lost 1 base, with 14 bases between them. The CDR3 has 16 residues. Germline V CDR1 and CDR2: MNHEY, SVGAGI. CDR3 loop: CASSYRSYSDNYGYTF. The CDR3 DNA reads TGTGCCAGCAGTTACCGATCTTACTCGGATAACTATGGCTACACCTTC.

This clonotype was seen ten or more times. This chain's CDR3 is CASSWRSGANVLTF. CDR3 in DNA: TGTGCCAGCAGTTGGCGCTCTGGGGCCAACGTCCTGACTTTC. The genes are TRBV25-1 and TRBJ2-6; D unresolved. V was shortened by 5 bases and J by 0 bases, with 5 bases between the two germline ends. Germline CDR1 MGHDK, CDR2 SYGVNS. The CDR3 runs 14 residues.